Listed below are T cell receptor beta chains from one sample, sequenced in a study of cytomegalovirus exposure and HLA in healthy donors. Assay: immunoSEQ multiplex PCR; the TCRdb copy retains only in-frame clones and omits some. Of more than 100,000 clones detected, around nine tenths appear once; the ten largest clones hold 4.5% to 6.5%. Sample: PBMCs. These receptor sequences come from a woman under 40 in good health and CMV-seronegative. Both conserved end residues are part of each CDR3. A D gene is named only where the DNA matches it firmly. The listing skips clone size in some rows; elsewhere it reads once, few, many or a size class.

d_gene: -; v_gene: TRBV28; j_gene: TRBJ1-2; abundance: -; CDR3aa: CASSLSGRDGYTF; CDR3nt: TGTGCCAGCAGTTTATCAGGGAGGGATGGCTACACCTTC
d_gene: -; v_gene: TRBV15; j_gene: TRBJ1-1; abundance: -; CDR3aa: CATSRGGRGAVAFF; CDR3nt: TGTGCCACCAGCAGAGGCGGCAGGGGCGCGGTGGCTTTCTTT
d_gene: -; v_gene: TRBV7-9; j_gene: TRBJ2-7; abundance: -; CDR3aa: CASSLRLYEQYF; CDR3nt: TGTGCCAGCAGCCTCCGACTCTACGAGCAGTACTTC
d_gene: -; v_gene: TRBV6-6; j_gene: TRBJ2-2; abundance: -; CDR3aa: CASSYSKGGLAGELFF; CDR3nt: TGTGCCAGCAGTTACTCGAAGGGGGGGTTGGCCGGGGAGCTGTTTTTT
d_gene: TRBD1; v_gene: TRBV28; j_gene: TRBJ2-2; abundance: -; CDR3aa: CASGQGGTGELFF; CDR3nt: TGTGCCAGCGGACAGGGGGGGACCGGGGAGCTGTTTTTT
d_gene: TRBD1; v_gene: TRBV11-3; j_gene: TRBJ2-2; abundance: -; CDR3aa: CASSLTGGTGELFF; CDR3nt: TGTGCCAGCAGCTTAACAGGGGGAACCGGGGAGCTGTTTTTT
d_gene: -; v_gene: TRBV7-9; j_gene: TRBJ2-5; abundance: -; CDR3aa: CASSYTPGETQYF; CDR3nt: TGTGCCAGCAGCTACACCCCAGGCGAGACCCAGTACTTC
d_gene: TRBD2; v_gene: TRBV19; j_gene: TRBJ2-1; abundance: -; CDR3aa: CASSPLAQSGGRGEQFF; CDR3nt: TGTGCCAGTAGTCCCCTGGCGCAGAGCGGGGGGCGGGGGGAGCAGTTCTTC
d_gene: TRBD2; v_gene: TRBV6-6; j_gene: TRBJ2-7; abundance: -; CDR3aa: CATGLAGEQYF; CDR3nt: TGTGCCACCGGACTAGCCGGGGAGCAGTACTTC
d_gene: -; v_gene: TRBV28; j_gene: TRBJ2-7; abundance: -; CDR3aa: CASSSPRSYEQYF; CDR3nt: TGTGCCAGCAGTTCTCCGAGGTCCTACGAGCAGTACTTC
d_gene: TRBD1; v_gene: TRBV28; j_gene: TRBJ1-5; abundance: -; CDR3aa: CASSRDRENNQPQHF; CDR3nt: TGTGCCAGCAGCAGGGACAGGGAAAATAATCAGCCCCAGCATTTT
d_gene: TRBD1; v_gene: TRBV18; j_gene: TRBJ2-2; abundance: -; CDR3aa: CASSPGQLNTGELFF; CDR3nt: TGTGCCAGCTCACCGGGACAGCTTAACACCGGGGAGCTGTTTTTT
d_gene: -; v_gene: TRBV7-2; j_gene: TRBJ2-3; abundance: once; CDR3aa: CASSPPAITDTQYF; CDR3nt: TGTGCCAGCAGCCCACCCGCGATCACAGATACGCAGTATTTT
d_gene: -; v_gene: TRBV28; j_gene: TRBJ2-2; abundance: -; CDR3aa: CASSSLYPFRRVGELFF; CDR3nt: TGTGCCAGCAGTTCTCTATACCCCTTCCGGCGGGTCGGGGAGCTGTTTTTT
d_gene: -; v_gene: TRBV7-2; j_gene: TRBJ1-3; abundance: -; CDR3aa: CASSLIRGKGNTIYF; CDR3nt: TGTGCCAGCAGCTTAATTCGGGGGAAAGGAAACACCATATATTTT
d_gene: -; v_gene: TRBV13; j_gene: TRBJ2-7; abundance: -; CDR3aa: CASSSLPGGGYEQYF; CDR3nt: TGTGCCAGCAGCTCGTTGCCCGGGGGTGGCTACGAGCAGTACTTC
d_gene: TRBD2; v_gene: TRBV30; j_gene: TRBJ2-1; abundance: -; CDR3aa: CAWSRGREWNEQFF; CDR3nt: TGTGCCTGGAGCCGGGGGAGGGAGTGGAATGAGCAGTTCTTC
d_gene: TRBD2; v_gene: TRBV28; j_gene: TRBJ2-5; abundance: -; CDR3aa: CASRWTSSRETQYF; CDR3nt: TGTGCCAGCAGGTGGACTAGCTCGCGCGAGACCCAGTACTTC
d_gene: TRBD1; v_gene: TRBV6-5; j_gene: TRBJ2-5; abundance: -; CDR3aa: CASSYTDRVTGTQYF; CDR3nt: TGTGCCAGCAGTTATACAGACAGGGTAACGGGGACCCAGTACTTC
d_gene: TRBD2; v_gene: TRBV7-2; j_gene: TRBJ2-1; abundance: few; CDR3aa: CASSETSGRFEQFF; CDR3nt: TGTGCCAGCAGCGAGACTAGCGGGAGATTTGAGCAGTTCTTC
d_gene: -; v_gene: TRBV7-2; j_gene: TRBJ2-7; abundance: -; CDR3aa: CASSFRPGDYEQYF; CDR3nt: TGTGCCAGCAGCTTTCGTCCCGGGGATTACGAGCAGTACTTC
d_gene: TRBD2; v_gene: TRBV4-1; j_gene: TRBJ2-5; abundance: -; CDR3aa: CASSQVGTSIQETQYF; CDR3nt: TGCGCCAGCAGCCAAGTGGGGACTAGCATCCAAGAGACCCAGTACTTC
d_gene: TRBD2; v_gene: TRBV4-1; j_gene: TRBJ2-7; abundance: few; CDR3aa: CASSQDLLAGRSYEQYF; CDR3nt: TGCGCCAGCAGCCAAGATTTGCTAGCGGGAAGGTCCTACGAGCAGTACTTC
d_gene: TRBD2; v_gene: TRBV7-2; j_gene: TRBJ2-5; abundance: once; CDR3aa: CASSSIAGGVETQYF; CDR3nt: TGTGCCAGCAGCTCAATAGCGGGAGGGGTGGAGACCCAGTACTTC
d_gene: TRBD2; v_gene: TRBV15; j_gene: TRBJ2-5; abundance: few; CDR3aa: CATSRDGAGDQETQYF; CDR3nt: TGTGCCACCAGCAGAGATGGGGCGGGAGACCAAGAGACCCAGTACTTC
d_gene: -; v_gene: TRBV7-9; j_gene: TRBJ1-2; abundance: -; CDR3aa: CASSHGLGGYTF; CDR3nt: TGTGCCAGCAGCCACGGGTTGGGTGGCTACACCTTC
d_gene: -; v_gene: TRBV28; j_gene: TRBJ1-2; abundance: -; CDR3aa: CASSLPTTINYGYTF; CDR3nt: TGTGCCAGCAGTTTACCCACCACAATAAACTATGGCTACACCTTC
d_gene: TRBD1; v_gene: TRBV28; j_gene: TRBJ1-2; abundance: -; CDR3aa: CASSFHRGPSYTF; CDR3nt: TGTGCCAGCAGTTTCCACAGGGGCCCGAGCTACACCTTC
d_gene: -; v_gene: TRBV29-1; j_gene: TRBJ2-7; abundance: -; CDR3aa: CSVDRGGEQYF; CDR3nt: TGCAGCGTTGACAGGGGTGGCGAGCAGTACTTC
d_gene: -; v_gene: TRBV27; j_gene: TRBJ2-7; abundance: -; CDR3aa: CASSFFGQGPYEQYF; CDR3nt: TGTGCCAGCAGTTTCTTCGGTCAGGGGCCCTACGAGCAGTACTTC
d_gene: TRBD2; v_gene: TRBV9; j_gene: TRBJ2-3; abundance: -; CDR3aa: CASSVGGGTTSFTDTQYF; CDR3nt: TGTGCCAGCAGCGTAGGGGGAGGGACTACCTCCTTCACAGATACGCAGTATTTT